These 3 T cell receptor beta chains share one sample of origin, sequenced in a study of blood T cell repertoires in COVID-19. Assay: immunoSEQ multiplex PCR; the TCRdb copy retains only in-frame clones and omits some. The sample lists around 150,000 clones; around 86% were seen once. The specimen sequenced was peripheral blood. These receptors all stem from a man aged 18 to 30 with acute or convalescent COVID-19.

In this sample, this clone turned up once. The chain carries TRBV5-1 and TRBJ1-1; D gene uncertain. The V end was cut by 0 bases, the J end by 2 bases, with 11 bases between. The germline V gene has CDR1 SGHRS and CDR2 YFSETQ. The CDR3 consists of 15 residues. The CDR3, as DNA: TGCGCCAGCAGCTTGGCCACCGGGAGTAACACTGAAGCTTTCTTT. Translation gives CASSLATGSNTEAFF.

This chain links TRBV7-8 with TRBJ2-3; 7 nucleotides match TRBD2. The ends lost 2 bases at V and 4 bases at J; junction bases unmatched: 9. Per the germline V gene, CDR1 is SGHVS and CDR2 is FQNEAQ. CDR3 length: 16 residues. The CDR3 DNA reads TGTGCCAGCAGCTTAAGATCTAGCGGTGTCGCAGATACGCAGTATTTT. Its protein is CASSLRSSGVADTQYF.

This rearrangement joins TRBV10-3 to TRBJ2-3, with a weak D call TRBD1 (5 bases). Germline values: CDR1 ENHRY, CDR2 SYGVKD. Trimming shortened V by 6 bases and J by 3 bases, and 16 bases separated the two germline ends. The CDR3 spans 15 residues. The CDR3 loop reads CAIRQGGTSTDTQYF. In nucleotides, the CDR3 is TGTGCCATCAGGCAGGGTGGCACTTCAACAGATACGCAGTATTTT.